This T cell receptor (beta chain) was identified during a study of cytomegalovirus exposure and HLA in healthy donors. It was with 60 Vbeta and 13 Jbeta primers that the PCR ran. The assay was immunoSEQ multiplex PCR, and TCRdb's table has in-frame clones only and misses some. Among under 150,000 clones listed, over 70% were seen once. This clone has only one observation. The receptor comes from a woman aged 40 to 49 in good health and CMV-seronegative. Sequenced sample: PBMCs.

The chain's CDR3 is CASSMRETEAFF. The CDR3 DNA reads TGTGCCAGCAGTATGAGGGAGACTGAAGCTTTCTTT. The chain links TRBV6-6 to TRBJ1-1; D not resolved. The germline V gene encodes CDR1 MNHNY and CDR2 SVGAGI (reference sequence). V was shortened by 5 bases and J by 5 bases, with 9 bases between the two germline ends. This CDR3 has 12 residues.